The rows below give T cell receptor beta chains drawn from one sample of a study of cytomegalovirus exposure and HLA in healthy donors. Profiled with immunoSEQ multiplex PCR; TCRdb holds only in-frame clones, not every one. The sample has 120,000 to 150,000 clones; over 60% are singletons. The sequencing sample was made of PBMCs. These receptors were obtained from a male donor in good health and CMV-seropositive. Both conserved end residues are part of each CDR3. The order of the fields is CDR3 protein, CDR3 length, V gene.

CDR3aa: CASSDSDSLHQYF
len: 13
v_gene: TRBV6-4

CDR3aa: CASSYPGGTEAFF
len: 13
v_gene: TRBV6-5

CDR3aa: CASSRGGLAGGADTQYF
len: 17
v_gene: TRBV27

CDR3aa: CASSSQGTGELFF
len: 13
v_gene: TRBV7-3

CDR3aa: CASTTGHSPSYEQYF
len: 15
v_gene: TRBV12-5

CDR3aa: CASIFTSGGYSYNEQFF
len: 17
v_gene: TRBV2

CDR3aa: CSVGQGHSGANVLTF
len: 15
v_gene: TRBV29-1

CDR3aa: CASSSGTSGILVTQYF
len: 16
v_gene: TRBV7-2

CDR3aa: CASSLFLSETQYF
len: 13
v_gene: TRBV11-1

CDR3aa: CASSHAGTYTGELFF
len: 15
v_gene: TRBV5-8

CDR3aa: CASSFPGQGYQPQHF
len: 15
v_gene: TRBV5-8

CDR3aa: CASRGQSAGELFF
len: 13
v_gene: TRBV7-9

CDR3aa: CASKRGVSYEQYF
len: 13
v_gene: TRBV5-6

CDR3aa: CASSSRGSYNSPLHF
len: 15
v_gene: TRBV7-2

CDR3aa: CASSPDLGLSYEQYF
len: 15
v_gene: TRBV5-4

CDR3aa: CAISEVWVGGRNEKLFF
len: 17
v_gene: TRBV10-3

CDR3aa: CASRLQGSSEQYF
len: 13
v_gene: TRBV27

CDR3aa: CASSPTADRSYEQYF
len: 15
v_gene: TRBV5-4